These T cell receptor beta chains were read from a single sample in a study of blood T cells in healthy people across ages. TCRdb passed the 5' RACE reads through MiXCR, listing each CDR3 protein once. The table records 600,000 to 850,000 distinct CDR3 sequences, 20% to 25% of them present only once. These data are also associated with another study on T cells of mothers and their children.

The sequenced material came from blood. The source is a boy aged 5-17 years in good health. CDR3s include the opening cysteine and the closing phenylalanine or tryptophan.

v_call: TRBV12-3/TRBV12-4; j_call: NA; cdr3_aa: CATKGAYNNEQFF
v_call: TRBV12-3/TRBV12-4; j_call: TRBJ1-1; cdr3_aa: CASSLVGGALARGAEAFF
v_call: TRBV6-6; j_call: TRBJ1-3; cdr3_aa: CASSRRQLPLNF
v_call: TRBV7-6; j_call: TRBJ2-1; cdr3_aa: CASSFRLAGHNEQFF
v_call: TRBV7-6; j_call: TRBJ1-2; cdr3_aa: CASSRDLRGYTF
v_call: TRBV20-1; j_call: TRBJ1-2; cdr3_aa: CRGGEDGYTF
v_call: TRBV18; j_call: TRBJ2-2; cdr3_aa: CASSPSRTAPNTGELFF
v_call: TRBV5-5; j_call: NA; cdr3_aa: CASSLFAGGRREQYF
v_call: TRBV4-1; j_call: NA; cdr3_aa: CASSQGQGYSYEQYF
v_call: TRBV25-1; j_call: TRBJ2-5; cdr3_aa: CATRLTGQETQYF
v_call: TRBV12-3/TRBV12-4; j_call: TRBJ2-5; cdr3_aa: CASSLARAGTGYQETQYF
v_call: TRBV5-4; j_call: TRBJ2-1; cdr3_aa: CASSLDRGVDEQFF
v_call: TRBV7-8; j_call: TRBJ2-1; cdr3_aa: CASSLWERVVNEQFF
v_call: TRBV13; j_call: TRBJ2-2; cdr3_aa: CASTIGGTGELFF
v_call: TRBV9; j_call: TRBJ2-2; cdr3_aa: CASSPELGIGELFF
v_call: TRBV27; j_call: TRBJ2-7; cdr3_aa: CASGRTGRYEQYF
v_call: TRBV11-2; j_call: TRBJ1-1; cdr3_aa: CASSLDQWGTEAFF
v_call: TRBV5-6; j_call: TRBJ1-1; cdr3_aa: CASSSWFETTEAFF
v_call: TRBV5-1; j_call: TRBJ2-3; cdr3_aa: CASSLATQDTQYF
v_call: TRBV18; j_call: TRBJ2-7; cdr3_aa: CASSPPVTDEQYF
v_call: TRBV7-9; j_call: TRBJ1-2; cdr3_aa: CASSLASGYGYTF
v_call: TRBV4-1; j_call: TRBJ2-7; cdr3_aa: CASSQEVAGGIYEQYF
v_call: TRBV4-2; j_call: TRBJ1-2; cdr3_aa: CASSQGGVGAYGYTF
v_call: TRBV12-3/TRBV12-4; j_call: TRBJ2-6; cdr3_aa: CASSFGGHRVSSGANVLTF
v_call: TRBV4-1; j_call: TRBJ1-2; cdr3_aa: CASSRDYQDHYGYTF
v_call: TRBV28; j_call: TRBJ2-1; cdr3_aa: CASRSIRTSINNEQFF
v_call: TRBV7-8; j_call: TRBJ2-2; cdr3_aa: CASSSAGKNTGELFF
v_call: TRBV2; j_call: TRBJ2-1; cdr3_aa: CASSDSASGEDEQFF
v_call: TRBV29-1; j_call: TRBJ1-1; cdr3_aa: CSVEVYVTEAFF
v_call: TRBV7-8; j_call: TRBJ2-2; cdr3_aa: CASSLAGTNTGELFF
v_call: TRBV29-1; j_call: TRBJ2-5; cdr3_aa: CSVVPEETQYF
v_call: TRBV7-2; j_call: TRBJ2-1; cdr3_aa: CASSLEGGYNEQFF
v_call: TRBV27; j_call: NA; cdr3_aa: CASSPAGQAYEQYF
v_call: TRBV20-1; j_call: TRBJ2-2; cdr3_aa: CSAREGTGELFF
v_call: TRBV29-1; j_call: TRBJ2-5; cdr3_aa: CSYLGGGKQETQYF
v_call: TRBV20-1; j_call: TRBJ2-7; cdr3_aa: CSARFPSGHSYEQYF
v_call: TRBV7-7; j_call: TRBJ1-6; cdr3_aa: CASSLGGESPLHF
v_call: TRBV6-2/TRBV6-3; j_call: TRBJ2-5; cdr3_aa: CASSPLETQYF
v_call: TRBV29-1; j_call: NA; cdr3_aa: CSAKGGTRSYEQYF
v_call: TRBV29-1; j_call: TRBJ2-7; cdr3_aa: CSACPGLAGGEQYF
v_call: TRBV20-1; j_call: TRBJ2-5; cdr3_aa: CSAHSPSETQYF
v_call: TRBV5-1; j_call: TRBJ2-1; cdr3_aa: CASSPGVAGGMYNEQFF
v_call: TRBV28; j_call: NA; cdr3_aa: CASNIQGYDEQFF
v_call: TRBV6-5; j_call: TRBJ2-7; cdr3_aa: CANCGGAHEQYF
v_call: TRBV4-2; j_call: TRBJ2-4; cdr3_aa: CASSQEAFFAGGINIQYF
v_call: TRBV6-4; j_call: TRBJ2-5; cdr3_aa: CARGDSFFEETQYF
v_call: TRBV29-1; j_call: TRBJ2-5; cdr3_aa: CSVPGQGRETQYF
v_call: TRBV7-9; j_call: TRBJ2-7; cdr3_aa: CASSLAGFGAYEQYF
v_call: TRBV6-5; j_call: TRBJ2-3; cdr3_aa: CASKKRINTDTQYF
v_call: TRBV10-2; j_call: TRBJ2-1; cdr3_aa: CASSRDTSDNEQFF
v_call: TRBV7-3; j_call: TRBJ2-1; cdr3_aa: CASSLSRTSGVNEQFF
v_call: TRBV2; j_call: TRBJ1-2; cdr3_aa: CASSVRGSYGYTF
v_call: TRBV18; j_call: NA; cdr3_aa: CASSPLLGSYEQYF
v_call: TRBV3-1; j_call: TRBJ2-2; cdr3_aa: CASSQPLGLAVNTGELFF
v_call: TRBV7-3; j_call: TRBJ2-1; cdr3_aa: CASSLIPSGGINEQFF
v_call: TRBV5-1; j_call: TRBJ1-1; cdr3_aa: CASSLGRVLTTEAFF
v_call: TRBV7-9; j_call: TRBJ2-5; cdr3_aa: CASSLSGQEYQETQYF